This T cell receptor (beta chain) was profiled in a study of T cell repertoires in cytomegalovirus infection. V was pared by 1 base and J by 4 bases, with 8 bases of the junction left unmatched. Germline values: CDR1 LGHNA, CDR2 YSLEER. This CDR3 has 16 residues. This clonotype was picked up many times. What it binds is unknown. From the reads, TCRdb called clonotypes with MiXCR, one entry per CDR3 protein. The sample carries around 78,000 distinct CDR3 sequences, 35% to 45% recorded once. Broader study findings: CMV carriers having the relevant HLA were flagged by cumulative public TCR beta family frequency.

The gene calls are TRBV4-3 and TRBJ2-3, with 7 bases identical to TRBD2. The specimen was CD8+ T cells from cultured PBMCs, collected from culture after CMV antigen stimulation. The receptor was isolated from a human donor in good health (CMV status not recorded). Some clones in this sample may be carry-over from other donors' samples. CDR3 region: CASSQVAAGIPDTQYF. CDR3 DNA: TGCGCCAGCAGCCAAGTGGCAGCGGGGATCCCAGATACGCAGTATTTT.